This record looks at one T cell receptor beta chain sequence and its context. Its cognate antigen has yet to be identified. Base qualities are missing; no much larger clone stands one base away. The data belong to a study of early stage breast cancer tumors (dated by TCRdb to 2015 to 2018). For the wider study: Of the approximately 15 invasive breast tumors, roughly eleven were found to be estrogen receptor-positive, progesterone receptor-positive and HER2-negative. Of the 12 ER+/PR+/HER2- tumors, eight were classified as invasive ductal carcinomas and four as invasive lobular carcinomas. A read coverage of roughly 10-fold per sample was achieved on average. The samples as a whole yielded around 2.5 million detected templates, corresponding to over a million unique clonotypes.

The V and J ends are trimmed by 5 bases and 2 bases, leaving 25 bases between them. The germline V gene sets CDR1 to MDHEN and CDR2 to SYDVKM. The cysteine opens and the phenylalanine closes a CDR3 of 19 amino acids. Only the CDR3 portion is preserved as DNA: 57 bases, with reading frame beginning at the first base. The paper as a whole reports these results and caveats: Bulk genomic DNA sequencing of unsorted cells missed chain pairing and functional markers such as CD4, CD8 and FOXP3. Repertoires from blood resembled normal breast more closely than tumor, and using blood as a reference for each tissue separated tumor from normal in 14 of 16 patients. Because the cohort was small, a breakdown by tumor subtype could not be done. Tumors showed about 2.4-fold higher T cell density and higher clonality than adjacent normal breast tissue. Enriched TCRB sequences shared across patients were mostly commonly generated sequences, unlikely to play an important role in the tumor microenvironment.

Every sample was amplified as two independent genomic DNA replicates, using approximately 550 ng for blood and approximately 1.4 ug for tumor or normal breast. TCRB sequencing of genomic DNA was carried out with the ImmunoSeq Intro kit according to the manufacturer's instructions. For absolute quantification, the approximately 30-cycle multiplex PCR included proprietary primers along with spike-in control sequences. Single-end 150-bp reads were used to sequence an 87-bp fragment covering the CDR3 and the flanking V and J genes. Seven samples, each with two replicates, were multiplexed per lane of an Illumina MiSeq using version 3.0 chemistry. The original pipeline was this. The vendor's proprietary pipeline handled the raw data processing, merging both replicates into a single result for each sample. A clonotype was defined as productive rearrangements that share the same V-gene family, CDR3 amino acid sequence and J-gene segment. Clonality was calculated as 1 minus the normalized Shannon entropy (Pielou evenness) of TCRB abundances. To estimate T cell density, the total number of templates was divided by the input cell count, which was inferred from how much DNA went in. Recon, run with its default parameters, was used to estimate overall repertoire diversity and clonality. Tumor-enriched clonotypes were defined as having over 0.1% abundance in tumor and at least 32-fold higher abundance than in normal breast. TCRdb holds this immuneACCESS table with in-frame rearrangements only. Some clones are missing; in checked studies, unresolved V genes explain under half, and the rest has no known cause. The DNA was the basis for D and trimming; V, J and clone size are from that table. In this sample the table shows some 70,000 clones, roughly three quarters of which occur a single time. The ten largest account for 3.5% of the sample.

The study profiled bulk TCR beta-chain repertoires in matched peripheral blood, tumor and adjacent normal breast tissue taken from some 15 patients with early-stage breast cancer. Before surgery, roughly 4.5-11 mL of whole blood was collected into EDTA tubes and then processed within 2 hours. Ficoll-Paque centrifugation in SepMate-50 tubes was used to isolate peripheral blood mononuclear cells. PBMCs were cryopreserved in approximately 90% FBS with approximately 10% DMSO in aliquots of roughly 1.8 to 4 million cells and stored in liquid nitrogen. Genomic DNA was extracted with the Qiagen AllPrep DNA/RNA Mini kit.

The V gene is TRBV28 and the J gene is TRBJ1-5, with TRBD1 tentatively as D gene (5 bases match). This sequence originates from a person aged 60 to 70 with breast cancer. The sequenced sample was blood. The sequence in DNA is TGTGCCAGCAGTAGGGGCCGGGACCACGTTATTTCGGGCAATCAGCCCCAGCATTTT. This codes for CASSRGRDHVISGNQPQHF. Supplemented by the reference TRBV28 and TRBJ1-5 proteins around the CDR3, the complete variable domain is DVKVTQSSRYLVKRTGEKVFLECVQDMDHENMFWYRQDPGLGLRLIYFSYDVKMKEKGDIPEGYSVSREKKERFSLILESASTNQTSMYLCASSRGRDHVISGNQPQHFGDGTRLSIL.